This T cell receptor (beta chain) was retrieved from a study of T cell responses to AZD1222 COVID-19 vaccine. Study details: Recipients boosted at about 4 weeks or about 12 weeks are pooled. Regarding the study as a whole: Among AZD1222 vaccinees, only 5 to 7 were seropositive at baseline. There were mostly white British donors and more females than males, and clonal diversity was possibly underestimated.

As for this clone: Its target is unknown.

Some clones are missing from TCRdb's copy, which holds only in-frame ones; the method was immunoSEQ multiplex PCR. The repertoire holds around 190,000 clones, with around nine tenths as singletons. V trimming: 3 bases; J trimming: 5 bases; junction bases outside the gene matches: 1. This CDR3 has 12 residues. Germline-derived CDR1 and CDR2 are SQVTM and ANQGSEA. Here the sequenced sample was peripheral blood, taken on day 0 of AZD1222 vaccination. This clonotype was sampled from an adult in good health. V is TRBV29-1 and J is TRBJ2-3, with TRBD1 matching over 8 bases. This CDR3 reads CSVDRGQDTQYF. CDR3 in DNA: TGCAGCGTTGACAGGGGGCAAGATACGCAGTATTTT.